One sample yielded the 32 T cell receptor beta chains listed below, sequenced in a study of chemoradiotherapy in HPV16-positive cancers. Profiling relied on immunoSEQ multiplex PCR, and the TCRdb table lists in-frame clones only, not all of them. The sample lists about 15,000 clones, about 91% occurring once. The source material was blood, sampled from a patient who underwent chemoradiotherapy. The receptors were gathered from a human donor with HPV-associated anogenital cancer.

This clone has just one count. The chain links TRBV11-3 to TRBJ1-1; 9 bases agree with TRBD1. From germline, CDR1 is SGHNT and CDR2 YENEEA. With 5 bases clipped from V and 4 bases from J, the junction kept 5 bases outside the gene matches. This CDR3 is 14 amino acids long. The DNA for the CDR3 is TGTGCCAGCAGCCTTACAGGGGGCAGCACTGAAGCTTTCTTT. Translating gives CASSLTGGSTEAFF.

The DNA of the CDR3 is TGTGCCACCAGCAGGGGGATCCAGGGGCTCTATGGCTACACCTTC. This sequence encodes CATSRGIQGLYGYTF. The gene calls are TRBV15 and TRBJ1-2; weak D call: TRBD1 (6 bases). V was clipped by 3 bases and J by 4 bases, with 15 bases between them. Germline V gives CDR1 LNHNV, CDR2 YYDKDF (reference sequence). This CDR3 spans 15 amino acids.

The genes are TRBV27 and TRBJ2-7; 8 bases are shared with TRBD1. V was clipped by 11 bases and J by 5 bases; unmatched bases: 8. The CDR3 consists of 12 residues. Germline CDR1 reads MNHEY; CDR2 reads SMNVEV (reference sequence). CDR3 nucleotide sequence: TGTGCCGTCCAGGGGGCGCTGGACGAGCAGTACTTC. It encodes CAVQGALDEQYF.

This chain uses TRBV5-1 with TRBJ2-1; TRBD2 aligns across 16 bases. V was clipped by 4 bases and J by 6 bases; unmatched bases: 4. This CDR3 has 16 residues. The germline gives CDR1 SGHRS, CDR2 YFSETQ. The CDR3 sequence is CASSPGTSGRGNEQFF. The CDR3 coding sequence is TGCGCCAGCAGCCCCGGGACTAGCGGGAGGGGCAATGAGCAGTTCTTC.

V and J are TRBV2 and TRBJ1-2; D might be TRBD1 (5 bases). With 11 bases removed from V and 7 bases from J, the gap between germline ends came to 14 bases. CDR1 and CDR2 from the germline V gene are SNHLY and FYNNEI. The CDR3 covers 11 residues. The CDR3 coding sequence is TGTGCCCGGGGGGGAGGGTTTGGCTACACCTTC. It translates to CARGGGFGYTF.

The gene calls are TRBV5-4 and TRBJ2-3, with D perhaps TRBD2 (5 bases). V was cut by 2 bases and J by 0 bases, with 7 bases left in between. Germline lookup yields CDR1 SGHNT and CDR2 YYREEE (reference sequence). The CDR3 is made up of 14 amino acids. The CDR3 sequence is CASSFGVSTDTQYF. CDR3 nucleotides: TGTGCCAGCAGCTTCGGGGTTAGCACAGATACGCAGTATTTT. The whole variable domain, filled in from reference TRBV5-4 and TRBJ2-3, reads ETGVTQSPTHLIKTRGQQVTLRCSSQSGHNTVSWYQQALGQGPQFIFQYYREEENGRGNFPPRFSGLQFPNYSSELNVNALELDDSALYLCASSFGVSTDTQYFGPGTRLTVL.

The chain combines TRBV11-2 with TRBJ2-5, with a possible D match to TRBD1 (6 bases). The CDR3 runs 16 residues. V lost 5 bases, J lost 4 bases, and 20 bases lay in between. Germline V gene sequence: CDR1 SGHAT, CDR2 FQNNGV. CDR3 residues: CASSPGATWMGETQYF. In DNA form, the CDR3 reads TGTGCCAGCAGCCCAGGGGCGACCTGGATGGGAGAGACCCAGTACTTC.

The V and J genes are TRBV5-1 and TRBJ2-2, with D perhaps TRBD1 (5 bases). This CDR3 contains 13 residues. Germline CDR1 is SGHRS and CDR2 is YFSETQ. V lost 4 bases to trimming and J lost 6 bases, with 10 bases between them. CDR3 nucleotide sequence: TGCGCCAGCAGCACCGACAGTGCCGGGGAGCTGTTTTTT. Its translation is CASSTDSAGELFF.

The gene calls are TRBV28 and TRBJ2-7; tentatively, D is TRBD1 (6 bases). V lost 7 bases and J 2 bases, leaving 27 bases between the germline ends. CDR1 is MDHEN and CDR2 is SYDVKM in the germline V gene. The CDR3 loop spans 18 amino acids. The CDR3 DNA follows: TGTGCCAGCAACCCCGACGGGACAAGGGACCCAACTACCTACGAGCAGTACTTC. It codes for CASNPDGTRDPTTYEQYF. The variable domain in full, completed from reference TRBV28 and TRBJ2-7, reads DVKVTQSSRYLVKRTGEKVFLECVQDMDHENMFWYRQDPGLGLRLIYFSYDVKMKEKGDIPEGYSVSREKKERFSLILESASTNQTSMYLCASNPDGTRDPTTYEQYFGPGTRLTVT.

The V call is TRBV5-6, the J call TRBJ2-3; a weak D match, TRBD1 (5 bases). V was shortened by 2 bases and J by 4 bases, with 11 bases between the two germline ends. The V gene's germline CDR1 is SGHDT and CDR2 YYEEEE. The CDR3 contains 14 residues. The CDR3 is CASSLASRADTQYF. The CDR3 nucleotides read TGTGCCAGCAGCTTAGCCTCCAGGGCAGATACGCAGTATTTT.

The chain couples TRBV21-1 to TRBJ2-7. TRBV21-1 constitutes a pseudogene. This CDR3 region has 10 residues. The CDR3 bases are TGTGCCAGCAGGACCTACGAGCAGTACTTC. The encoded protein is CASRTYEQYF.

The chain has TRBV7-2 and TRBJ2-5, with D possibly TRBD2 on 6 matching bases. Deletions cut 0 bases from V and 5 bases from J, with 13 bases between. Germline V gene lookup returns CDR1 SGHTA and CDR2 FQGNSA. CDR3 length: 15 residues. The chain's CDR3 is CASSLAWRAGETQYF. The CDR3 coding sequence is TGTGCCAGCAGCTTAGCATGGAGGGCGGGGGAGACCCAGTACTTC.

The rearrangement links TRBV10-2 to TRBJ2-5; D possibly uses TRBD1 or TRBD2 (6 bases each). V was cut by 3 bases and J by 2 bases, with 10 bases left in between. Germline CDR1 is WSHSY and CDR2 is SAAADI. The CDR3 spans 14 residues. The CDR3 sequence: CASSEGGRQETQYF. CDR3 DNA sequence: TGCGCCAGCAGTGAAGGGGGGAGGCAAGAGACCCAGTACTTC.

The chain couples TRBV20-1 to TRBJ1-2, with D possibly TRBD1 on 5 matching bases. V lost 6 bases to trimming and J lost 3 bases, with 8 bases between them. This CDR3 is 11 amino acids long. Per the germline V gene, CDR1 is DFQATT and CDR2 is SNEGSKA (reference sequence). CDR3 amino acids: CSAGADYGYTF. The CDR3 DNA follows: TGCAGTGCAGGGGCAGACTATGGCTACACCTTC.

The CDR3 reads CATSRDRVGLETQYF. The CDR3 DNA reads TGTGCCACCAGCAGAGATCGCGTCGGCCTGGAAACCCAGTACTTC. This rearrangement joins TRBV15 to TRBJ2-5, with D hard to call. The germline CDR1 and CDR2 sequences are LNHNV and YYDKDF (reference sequence). Trimming shortened V by 0 bases and J by 8 bases, and 16 bases separated the two germline ends. CDR3 length equals 15 residues.

The V call is TRBV19, the J call TRBJ2-5, with D maybe TRBD2 (6 bases). The CDR3 totals 15 residues. CDR1 is LNHDA and CDR2 is SQIVND in the germline V gene (reference sequence). Trimming took 3 bases from V and 1 from J, leaving 12 bases between them. Here the CDR3 DNA reads TGTGCCAGTAGTATTACGATAGCGGCCCAAGAGACCCAGTACTTC. Its translation is CASSITIAAQETQYF.

This clone came up once. The chain links TRBV4-2 to TRBJ2-4; 8 bases are shared with TRBD1. Germline CDR1 reads LGHNA; CDR2 reads YNFKEQ. This CDR3 spans 17 amino acids. V lost 3 bases and J lost 7; bases outside the gene matches: 14. CDR3 loop: CASSQILTGGKRNIQYF. The CDR3 nucleotides read TGTGCCAGCAGCCAGATCCTCACAGGGGGAAAAAGGAACATTCAGTACTTC.

This chain connects TRBV29-1 to TRBJ1-2; 11 bases align to TRBD1. CDR3 length: 14 residues. The junction had 11 bases not matched to a gene; V was cut back by 6 bases and J by 8 bases. Per the germline V gene, CDR1 is SQVTM and CDR2 is ANQGSEA. The CDR3 reads CSVVKGTGGLGYTF. CDR3 nucleotide sequence: TGCAGCGTCGTTAAGGGGACAGGGGGTTTAGGCTACACCTTC.

As concerns this clone: Other nucleotide sequences in the sample specify the same CDR3. J is TRBJ1-5 and V is TRBV2; D gene unclear. This CDR3 has 13 amino acids. Per germline, CDR1 SNHLY and CDR2 FYNNEI. V was pared by 2 bases and J by 4 bases, with 6 bases between. CDR3 DNA sequence: TGTGCCAGCAGTGAAACTGGGAATCAGCCCCAGCATTTT. Amino acids: CASSETGNQPQHF.

This chain links TRBV2 with TRBJ2-3; maybe TRBD1 (6 bases). The CDR3 totals 14 residues. The ends were cut back, 8 bases at V and 0 bases at J, with 12 bases in the middle. CDR1 and CDR2 (germline): SNHLY, FYNNEI. CDR3 bases: TGTGCCAGCGGACAGTCATATAGCACAGATACGCAGTATTTT. It specifies CASGQSYSTDTQYF.

This rearrangement joins TRBV6-6 to TRBJ2-7; 10 bases align to TRBD1. J was trimmed by 3 bases and V by 6 bases; bases with no gene match: 5. CDR1 MNHNY and CDR2 SVGAGI come from the germline V gene (reference sequence). The CDR3 is 14 residues long. CDR3 amino acids: CASSWTGGGYEQYF. CDR3 DNA sequence: TGTGCCAGCAGCTGGACAGGGGGGGGCTACGAGCAGTACTTC.

The J gene is TRBJ1-2, the V gene TRBV5-6, with TRBD1 as a possible D gene (5 bases). The CDR3 extends over 15 amino acids. Germline V CDR1 and CDR2: SGHDT, YYEEEE. Trimming pared 0 bases from V and 4 bases from J, leaving 13 bases between. CDR3: CASSLGIGQVYGYTF. CDR3 coding DNA: TGTGCCAGCAGCTTGGGTATAGGACAAGTCTATGGCTACACCTTC.

The genes are TRBV7-9 and TRBJ2-3; D might be TRBD2 (5 bases). Trimming removed 2 bases from V and 1 base from J, with 10 bases in between. Germline V lookup: CDR1 SEHNR, CDR2 FQNEAQ (reference sequence). The CDR3 totals 15 residues. CDR3 coding DNA: TGTGCCAGCAGCTTATCGGGGAGTGGCACAGATACGCAGTATTTT. Amino acids: CASSLSGSGTDTQYF. Variable domain in full (rest from reference TRBV7-9 and TRBJ2-3): DTGVSQNPRHKITKRGQNVTFRCDPISEHNRLYWYRQTLGQGPEFLTYFQNEAQLEKSRLLSDRFSAERPKGSFSTLEIQRTEQGDSAMYLCASSLSGSGTDTQYFGPGTRLTVL.

The chain carries TRBV19 and TRBJ1-1; D is uncertain. Germline V gene sequence: CDR1 LNHDA, CDR2 SQIVND (reference sequence). This CDR3 comprises 18 residues. Trimming removed 0 bases at V and 2 bases at J, with 19 bases between. The CDR3 DNA reads as TGTGCCAGTAGTATAGATCATTCGGAGGCCTCCCCAAACACTGAAGCTTTCTTT. This encodes CASSIDHSEASPNTEAFF.

In DNA, the CDR3 is TGTGCCAGCAGCTTGGTCTTTAGCGGGAGACGCTATGAGCAGTTCTTC. Translated, it gives CASSLVFSGRRYEQFF. The gene calls are TRBV5-8 and TRBJ2-1, with 9 bases identical to TRBD2. Germline CDR1 reads SGHTS; CDR2 reads YDEGEE. Germline trimming cut 0 bases from V and 8 bases from J; bases unmatched to any gene: 9. The CDR3 loop spans 16 amino acids.

By share, this clone counts as medium-sized (0.01 to 0.1%). The rearrangement uses TRBV13 and TRBJ2-7; TRBD1 matches 10 bases. CDR1 and CDR2 from the germline V gene are PRHDT and FYEKMQ (reference sequence). The CDR3 has 15 residues. V gave up 5 bases and J gave up 6 bases; unmatched junction bases: 10. As DNA, the CDR3 is TGTGCCAGCAGCCCTGGGGGGACAGGGGATCCCGAGCAGTACTTC. Amino acids: CASSPGGTGDPEQYF.

The gene calls are TRBV5-1 and TRBJ1-4, with 8 bases fitting TRBD1. With 1 base clipped from V and 8 bases from J, the junction kept 10 bases outside the gene matches. CDR1 is SGHRS and CDR2 is YFSETQ in the germline V gene. The CDR3 has 16 amino acids. CDR3 in amino acids: CASSLNFGQGGEKLFF. For the CDR3, the DNA is TGCGCCAGCAGCTTGAATTTCGGACAGGGCGGCGAAAAACTGTTTTTT.

V gene TRBV13 combines with J gene TRBJ1-1; D is perhaps TRBD1 (6 bases). V gave up 0 bases and J gave up 4 bases, with 15 bases separating them. The length of the CDR3 is 16 residues. Germline CDR1 PRHDT, CDR2 FYEKMQ (reference sequence). The CDR3 nucleotides are TGTGCCAGCAGCTTAGGCCTTCAGGGGTTGGGCACTGAAGCTTTCTTT. Translation gives CASSLGLQGLGTEAFF.

The chain recombines TRBV18 with TRBJ2-6; D unclear. The CDR3 spans 14 residues. The ends were cut back, 4 bases at V and 4 bases at J, with 8 bases in the middle. CDR1 KGHSH and CDR2 LQKENI come from the germline V gene. CDR3 sequence reads: CASSLPPGANVLTF. CDR3 nucleotide sequence: TGTGCCAGCTCACTGCCACCGGGGGCCAACGTCCTGACTTTC.

This clone was detected a few times. V gene TRBV10-2 combines with J gene TRBJ1-2, with D unclear. Germline loops: CDR1 WSHSY, CDR2 SAAADI. V dropped 4 bases and J dropped 0 bases, with 9 bases sitting between them. The CDR3 sequence is 14 residues long. The CDR3 bases are TGCGCCAGCAGTGTCGGAGCCTCTAACTATGGCTACACCTTC. Amino acid sequence: CASSVGASNYGYTF.

The CDR3 coding sequence is TGTGCCAGCCTGACAGAGAACACCGGGGAGCTGTTTTTT. Residues: CASLTENTGELFF. The chain combines TRBV5-4 with TRBJ2-2; maybe TRBD1 (5 bases). The CDR3 consists of 13 residues. Germline loops: CDR1 SGHNT, CDR2 YYREEE (reference sequence). Between the trimmed V and J ends, which lost 7 bases and 1 base, there was a span of 8 bases.

The V gene is TRBV9, the J gene TRBJ1-4; 7 bases are a match to TRBD1. The CDR3 consists of 15 residues. The germline CDR1 and CDR2 sequences are SGDLS and YYNGEE. Trimming removed 5 bases from V and 3 bases from J; junction bases left unmatched: 7. The CDR3 DNA follows: TGTGCCAGCAGGAAAGGGGGCTTAGCTAATGAAAAACTGTTTTTT. Encoded protein: CASRKGGLANEKLFF.